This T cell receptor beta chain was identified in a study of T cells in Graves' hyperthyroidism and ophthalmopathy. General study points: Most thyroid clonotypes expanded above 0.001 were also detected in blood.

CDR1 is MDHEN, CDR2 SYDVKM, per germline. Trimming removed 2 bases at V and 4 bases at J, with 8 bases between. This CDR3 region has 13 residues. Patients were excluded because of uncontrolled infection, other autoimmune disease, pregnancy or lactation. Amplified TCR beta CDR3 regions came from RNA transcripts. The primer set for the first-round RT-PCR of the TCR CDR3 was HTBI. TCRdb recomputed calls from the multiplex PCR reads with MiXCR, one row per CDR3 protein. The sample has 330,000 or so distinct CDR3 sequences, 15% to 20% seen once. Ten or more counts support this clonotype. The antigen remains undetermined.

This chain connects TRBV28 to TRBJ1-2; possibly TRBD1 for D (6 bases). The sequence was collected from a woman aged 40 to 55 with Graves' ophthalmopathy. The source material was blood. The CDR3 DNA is TGTGCCAGCAGTTTAACAGGGCCCTATGGCTACACCTTC. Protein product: CASSLTGPYGYTF.